This T cell receptor beta chain was observed in a study of cytomegalovirus exposure and HLA in healthy donors. About the study: The 120 or so validation repertoires used the same platform as the roughly 610 first-cohort repertoires, a later analysis reported. Study-wide points: The tendency of first-cohort TCR clusters to co-occur in the 90 to 150 validation repertoires was the finding of a later analysis. There were some public TCRs occurring in many donors, but most TCR sequences were rare.

Libraries were prepared by immunoSEQ multiplex PCR; TCRdb keeps only in-frame clonotypes and omits some of them. Of 100,000 to 150,000 clones listed, about 88% are singletons. CDR1 and CDR2 (germline): SEHNR, FQNEAQ (reference sequence). Trimming removed 5 bases from V and 1 base from J; junction bases left unmatched: 10. The length of the CDR3 is 16 residues. About this clone: Its antigen remains unidentified.

The sample taken for sequencing was PBMCs. The receptor comes from a man between 25 and 39 years old in good health and CMV-seronegative. V usage is TRBV7-9 and J usage is TRBJ2-7; 8 nucleotides align to TRBD2. The CDR3 loop is CASSPAWAGGSYEQYF. The DNA for the CDR3 is TGTGCCAGCAGCCCTGCTTGGGCGGGAGGATCCTACGAGCAGTACTTC.